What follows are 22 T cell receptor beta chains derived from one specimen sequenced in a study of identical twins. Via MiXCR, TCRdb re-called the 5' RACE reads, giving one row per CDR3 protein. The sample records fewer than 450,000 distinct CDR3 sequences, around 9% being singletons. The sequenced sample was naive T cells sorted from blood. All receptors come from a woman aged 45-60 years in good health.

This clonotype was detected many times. The CDR3 DNA sequence: TGTGCCAGCTCTCTACCGGGACTAGCGGGAGGGGAGCAGTTCTTC. Amino acids: CASSLPGLAGGEQFF. The chain combines TRBV12-3 or TRBV12-4 with TRBJ2-1; TRBD2 matches 16 bases. Germline trimming cut 8 bases from V and 10 bases from J; bases unmatched to any gene: 8. The CDR3 runs to 15 residues.

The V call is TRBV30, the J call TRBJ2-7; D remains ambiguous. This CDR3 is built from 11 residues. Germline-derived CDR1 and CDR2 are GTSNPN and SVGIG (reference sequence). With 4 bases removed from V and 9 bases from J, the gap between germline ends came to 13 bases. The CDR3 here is CAWIKPGLQYF. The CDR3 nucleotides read TGTGCCTGGATCAAACCCGGGCTGCAGTACTTC.

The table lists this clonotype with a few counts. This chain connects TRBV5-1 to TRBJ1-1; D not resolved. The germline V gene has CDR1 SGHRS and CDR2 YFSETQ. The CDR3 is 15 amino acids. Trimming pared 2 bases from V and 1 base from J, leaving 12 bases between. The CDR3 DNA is TGCGCCAGCAGCTTTTTGGCCGGGTCGAACACTGAAGCTTTCTTT. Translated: CASSFLAGSNTEAFF.

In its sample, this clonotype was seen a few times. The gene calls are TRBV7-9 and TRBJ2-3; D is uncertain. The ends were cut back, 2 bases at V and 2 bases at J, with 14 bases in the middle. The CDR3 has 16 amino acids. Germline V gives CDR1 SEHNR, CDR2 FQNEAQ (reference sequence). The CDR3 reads CASSLSLSKATDTQYF. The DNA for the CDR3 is TGTGCCAGCAGCTTATCTCTTAGTAAAGCCACAGATACGCAGTATTTT. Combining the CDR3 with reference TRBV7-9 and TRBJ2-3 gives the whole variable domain DTGVSQNPRHKITKRGQNVTFRCDPISEHNRLYWYRQTLGQGPEFLTYFQNEAQLEKSRLLSDRFSAERPKGSFSTLEIQRTEQGDSAMYLCASSLSLSKATDTQYFGPGTRLTVL.

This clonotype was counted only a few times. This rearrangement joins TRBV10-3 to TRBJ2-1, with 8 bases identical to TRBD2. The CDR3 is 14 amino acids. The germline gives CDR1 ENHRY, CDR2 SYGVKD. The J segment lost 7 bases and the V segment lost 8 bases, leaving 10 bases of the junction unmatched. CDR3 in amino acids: CAIGEREKRNEQFF. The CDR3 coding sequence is TGTGCCATCGGAGAGCGGGAGAAGAGGAATGAGCAGTTCTTC.

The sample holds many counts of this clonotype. The CDR3 loop is CASSIRGPYNEQFF. The CDR3, as DNA: TGTGCCAGCAGCATTCGGGGGCCCTACAATGAGCAGTTCTTC. This rearrangement joins TRBV2 to TRBJ2-1; D assignment may be TRBD1 or TRBD2 (6 bases each). Germline CDR1 reads SNHLY; CDR2 reads FYNNEI. The CDR3 sequence is 14 residues long. Trimming took 6 bases from V and 2 from J, leaving 11 bases between them.

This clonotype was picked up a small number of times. This CDR3 reads CARTGTGGHEQYF. The CDR3 DNA sequence: TGTGCCAGGACCGGGACAGGGGGCCACGAGCAGTACTTC. The chain recombines TRBV10-3 with TRBJ2-7, with 12 bases that match TRBD1. The CDR3 contains 13 residues. Germline lookup yields CDR1 ENHRY and CDR2 SYGVKD. Trimming removed 10 bases from V and 5 bases from J; junction bases left unmatched: 6.

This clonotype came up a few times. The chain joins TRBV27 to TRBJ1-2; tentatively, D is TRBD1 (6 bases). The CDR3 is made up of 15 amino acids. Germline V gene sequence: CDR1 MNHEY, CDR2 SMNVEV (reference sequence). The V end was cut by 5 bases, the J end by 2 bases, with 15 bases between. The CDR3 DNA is TGTGCCAGCAGTGTCTCCGGGACACAGAACTATGGCTACACCTTC. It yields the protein CASSVSGTQNYGYTF.

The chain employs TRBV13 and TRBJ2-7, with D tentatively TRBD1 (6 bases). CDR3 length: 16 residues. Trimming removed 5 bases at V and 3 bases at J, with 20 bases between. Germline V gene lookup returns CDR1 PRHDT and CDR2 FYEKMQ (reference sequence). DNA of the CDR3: TGTGCCAGCAGCCTCAAAGGTGGGACATCTTTCTACGAGCAGTACTTC. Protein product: CASSLKGGTSFYEQYF.

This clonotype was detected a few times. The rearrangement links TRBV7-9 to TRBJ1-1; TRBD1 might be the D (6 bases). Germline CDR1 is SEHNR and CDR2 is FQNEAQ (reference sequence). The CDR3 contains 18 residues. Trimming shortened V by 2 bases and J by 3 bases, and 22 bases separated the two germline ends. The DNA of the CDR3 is TGTGCCAGCAGCTTAAAGGCAGAAGCCCGGACAGTCTACACTGAAGCTTTCTTT. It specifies CASSLKAEARTVYTEAFF. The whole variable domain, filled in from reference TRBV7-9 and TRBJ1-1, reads DTGVSQNPRHKITKRGQNVTFRCDPISEHNRLYWYRQTLGQGPEFLTYFQNEAQLEKSRLLSDRFSAERPKGSFSTLEIQRTEQGDSAMYLCASSLKAEARTVYTEAFFGQGTRLTVV.

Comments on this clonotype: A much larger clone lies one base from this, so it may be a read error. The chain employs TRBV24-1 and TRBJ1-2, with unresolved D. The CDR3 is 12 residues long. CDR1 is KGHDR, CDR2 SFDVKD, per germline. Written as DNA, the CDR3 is TGTCCCACCAGTGACCGATCCACAGACTACACCTTC. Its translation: CPTSDRSTDYTF.

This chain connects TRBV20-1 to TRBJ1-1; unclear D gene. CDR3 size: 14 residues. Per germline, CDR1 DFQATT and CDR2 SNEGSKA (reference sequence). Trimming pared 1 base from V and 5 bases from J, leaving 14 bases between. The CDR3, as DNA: TGCAGTGCTAGAGCTGGTCCCCAGTTTACTGAAGCTTTCTTT. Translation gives CSARAGPQFTEAFF.

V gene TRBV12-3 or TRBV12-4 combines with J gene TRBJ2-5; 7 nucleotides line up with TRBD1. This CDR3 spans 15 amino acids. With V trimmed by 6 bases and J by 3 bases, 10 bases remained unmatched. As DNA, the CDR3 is TGTGCCAGCAGCCTACAAATGACAGGGAAAGAGACCCAGTACTTC. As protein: CASSLQMTGKETQYF.

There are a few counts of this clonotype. CDR3 region: CASDRAAHNEQFF. DNA of the CDR3: TGTGCCAGTGACAGGGCCGCCCACAATGAGCAGTTCTTC. The rearrangement uses TRBV6-6 and TRBJ2-1, with 7 bases fitting TRBD1. This CDR3 region has 13 residues. V was clipped by 9 bases and J by 5 bases; unmatched bases: 7. The germline CDR1 and CDR2 sequences are MNHNY and SVGAGI (reference sequence).

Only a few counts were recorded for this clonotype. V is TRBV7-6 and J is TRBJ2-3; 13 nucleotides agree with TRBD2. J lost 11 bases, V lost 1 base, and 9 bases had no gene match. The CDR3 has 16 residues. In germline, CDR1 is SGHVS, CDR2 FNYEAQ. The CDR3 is CASSLGPGLAGVGQYF. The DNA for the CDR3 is TGTGCCAGCAGCTTAGGACCAGGACTAGCGGGAGTCGGGCAGTATTTT. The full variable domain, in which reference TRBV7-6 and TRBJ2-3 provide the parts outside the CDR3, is GAGVSQSPRYKVTKRGQDVALRCDPISGHVSLYWYRQALGQGPEFLTYFNYEAQQDKSGLPNDRFSAERPEGSISTLTIQRTEQRDSAMYRCASSLGPGLAGVGQYFGPGTRLTVL.

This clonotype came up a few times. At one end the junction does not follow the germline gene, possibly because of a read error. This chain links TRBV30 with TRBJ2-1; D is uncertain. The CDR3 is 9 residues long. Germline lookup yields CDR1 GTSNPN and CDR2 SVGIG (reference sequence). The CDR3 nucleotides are TGTGCCTGGAGGGGTCCGCCCCTCTTC. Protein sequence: CAWRGPPLF.

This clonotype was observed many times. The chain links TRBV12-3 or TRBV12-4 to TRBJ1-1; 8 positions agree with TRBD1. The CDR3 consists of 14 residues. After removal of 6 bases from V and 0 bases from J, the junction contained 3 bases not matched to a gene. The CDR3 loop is CASSRQGLNTEAFF. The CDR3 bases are TGTGCCAGCAGCCGACAGGGGTTGAACACTGAAGCTTTCTTT.

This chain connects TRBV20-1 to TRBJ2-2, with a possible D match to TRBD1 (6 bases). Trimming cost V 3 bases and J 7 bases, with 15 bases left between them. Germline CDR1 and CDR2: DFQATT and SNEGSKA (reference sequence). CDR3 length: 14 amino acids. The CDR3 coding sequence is TGCAGTGCTAGTGACAGGCCCGATGTCGGGGAGCTGTTTTTT. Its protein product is CSASDRPDVGELFF.

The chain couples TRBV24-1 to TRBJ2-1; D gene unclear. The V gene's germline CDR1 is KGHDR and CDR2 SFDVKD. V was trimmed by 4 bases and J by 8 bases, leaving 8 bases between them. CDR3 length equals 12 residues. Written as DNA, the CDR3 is TGTGCCACCAGTGAGCGGCTCGATGAGCAGTTCTTC. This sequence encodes CATSERLDEQFF.

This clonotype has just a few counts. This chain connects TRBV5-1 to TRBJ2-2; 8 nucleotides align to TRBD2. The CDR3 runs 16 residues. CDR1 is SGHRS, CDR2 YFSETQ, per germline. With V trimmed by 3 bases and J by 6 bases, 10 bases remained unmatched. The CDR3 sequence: CASSSISGNVAGELFF. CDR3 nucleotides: TGCGCCAGCAGCTCGATTAGCGGGAACGTCGCCGGGGAGCTGTTTTTT.

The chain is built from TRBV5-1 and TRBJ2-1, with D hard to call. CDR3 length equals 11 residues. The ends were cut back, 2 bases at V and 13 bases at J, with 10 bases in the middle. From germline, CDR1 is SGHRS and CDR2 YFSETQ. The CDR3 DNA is TGCGCCAGCAGCTTATCACAGATCCAGTTCTTC. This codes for CASSLSQIQFF.

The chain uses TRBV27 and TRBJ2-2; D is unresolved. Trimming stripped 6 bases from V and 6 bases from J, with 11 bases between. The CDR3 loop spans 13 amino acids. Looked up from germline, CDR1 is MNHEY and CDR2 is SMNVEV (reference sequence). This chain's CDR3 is CASSDPLPGELFF. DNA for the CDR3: TGTGCCAGCAGCGACCCCCTCCCCGGGGAGCTGTTTTTT.